The 15 T cell receptor beta chains below were found in one sample sequenced in a study of shared clonotypes between healthy human individuals (dated by TCRdb to 2018 to 2021). Libraries were constructed by the immunoSEQ multiplex PCR assay. TCRdb mirrors the immuneACCESS table, restricted to in-frame sequences. Some clones are absent from its copies; in checked studies, under half trace to an unresolved V gene, and the reason for the others is unknown. The sample profile shows roughly 2.6 million clones; about 92% of them were found once. Roughly 0.15% of the sample belongs to the ten largest clones. Source material: naive CD4+ T cells sorted from blood. The sample's cell subset or site label, decoded: CD45RA+ positively selected. The receptor source for this set is a man between 18 and 29 years old in good health.

The chain joins TRBV25-1 to TRBJ2-1, with unresolved D. V lost 5 bases and J lost 5, with 10 bases in between. This CDR3 contains 13 residues. Germline CDR1 is MGHDK and CDR2 is SYGVNS. CDR3 sequence: CASSPNTNNEQFF. The CDR3 region has the DNA TGTGCCAGCAGTCCTAACACCAACAATGAGCAGTTCTTC.

The V and J genes are TRBV28 and TRBJ1-6; 8 bases are a match to TRBD1. The V and J ends lost 5 bases and 9 bases, in that order; junction bases with no gene match: 6. CDR1 and CDR2 (germline): MDHEN, SYDVKM. This CDR3 comprises 14 residues. The CDR3 region has the DNA TGTGCCAGCAGTATAACCACAGGGGGTTCACCCCTCCACTTT. Translation gives CASSITTGGSPLHF.

The chain carries TRBV28 and TRBJ2-3; D perhaps matches TRBD1 (5 bases). The CDR3 has 15 amino acids. Germline CDR1 and CDR2: MDHEN and SYDVKM. V lost 3 bases to trimming and J lost 1 base, with 11 bases between them. The CDR3 region has the DNA TGTGCCAGCAGTTTGACAGAGATCGGCACAGATACGCAGTATTTT. Translation: CASSLTEIGTDTQYF. The entire variable domain, with the rest obtained from reference TRBV28 and TRBJ2-3, is as follows: DVKVTQSSRYLVKRTGEKVFLECVQDMDHENMFWYRQDPGLGLRLIYFSYDVKMKEKGDIPEGYSVSREKKERFSLILESASTNQTSMYLCASSLTEIGTDTQYFGPGTRLTVL.

The chain has TRBV28 and TRBJ1-2; maybe TRBD1 (6 bases). CDR1 is MDHEN and CDR2 is SYDVKM in the germline V gene. The CDR3 sequence is 14 residues long. Between the trimmed V and J ends, which lost 6 bases and 6 bases, there was a span of 17 bases. The CDR3 reads CASRGGQGWNGYTF. For the CDR3, the DNA is TGTGCCAGCAGGGGGGGCCAGGGTTGGAATGGCTACACCTTC.

The gene calls are TRBV19 and TRBJ2-1, with D tentatively TRBD1 (5 bases). This CDR3 has 14 amino acids. The germline V gene encodes CDR1 LNHDA and CDR2 SQIVND (reference sequence). V was trimmed by 6 bases and J by 4 bases, leaving 13 bases between them. The CDR3 DNA sequence: TGTGCCAGTAGCCTCGACAGTACTTACAATGAGCAGTTCTTC. It yields the protein CASSLDSTYNEQFF.

The rearrangement links TRBV18 to TRBJ2-1, with 9 bases that match TRBD2. Germline V gene sequence: CDR1 KGHSH, CDR2 LQKENI. The CDR3 length is 16 residues. The V and J ends lost 0 bases and 1 base, in that order; junction bases with no gene match: 1. The CDR3 is CASSPPLAGSYNEQFF. The DNA of the CDR3 is TGTGCCAGCTCACCACCCCTAGCGGGATCCTACAATGAGCAGTTCTTC.

This rearrangement joins TRBV28 to TRBJ2-5; TRBD1 matches 9 bases. The V gene end was trimmed by 5 bases and the J gene end by 5 bases; junction bases not matched to a gene: 15. The CDR3 is made up of 17 amino acids. The germline gives CDR1 MDHEN, CDR2 SYDVKM. The CDR3 DNA reads TGTGCCAGCAGTCTTCACTCCCAACAGGGGGCAGGGGAGACCCAGTACTTC. Its protein is CASSLHSQQGAGETQYF. Using reference TRBV28 and TRBJ2-5 for the parts outside the CDR3, the full variable domain is DVKVTQSSRYLVKRTGEKVFLECVQDMDHENMFWYRQDPGLGLRLIYFSYDVKMKEKGDIPEGYSVSREKKERFSLILESASTNQTSMYLCASSLHSQQGAGETQYFGPGTRLLVL.

The V call is TRBV9, the J call TRBJ2-3, with TRBD2 identical over 7 bases. The CDR3 loop spans 15 amino acids. V lost 2 bases to trimming and J lost 5 bases; unmatched junction nucleotides: 8. From germline, CDR1 is SGDLS and CDR2 YYNGEE. CDR3 sequence reads: CASSVGEGRLDTQYF. The CDR3 DNA is TGTGCCAGCAGCGTTGGGGAGGGCCGATTAGATACGCAGTATTTT.

CDR3 loop: CASSLTPGTSGYTF. As DNA, the CDR3 is TGCGCCAGCAGCTTAACCCCAGGGACCAGCGGCTACACCTTC. The chain links TRBV5-1 to TRBJ1-2; possible D gene TRBD1, 5 bases. This CDR3 is 14 amino acids long. Trimming shortened V by 2 bases and J by 8 bases, and 16 bases separated the two germline ends. Per the germline V gene, CDR1 is SGHRS and CDR2 is YFSETQ.

The J gene is TRBJ1-2, the V gene TRBV11-2; D is unresolved. Germline V gives CDR1 SGHAT, CDR2 FQNNGV. The germline V and J ends were trimmed by 3 bases and 3 bases, with 11 bases remaining between them. The CDR3 extends over 14 amino acids. CDR3 in DNA: TGTGCCAGCAGCTTGGCGGGAATCGACTATGGCTACACCTTC. Translating it yields CASSLAGIDYGYTF.

The gene calls are TRBV19 and TRBJ2-7; TRBD1 matches 9 bases. Germline-derived CDR1 and CDR2 are LNHDA and SQIVND (reference sequence). This CDR3 has 14 residues. V trimming: 5 bases; J trimming: 6 bases; junction bases outside the gene matches: 8. The CDR3 spells CASSEQGARSEQYF. The CDR3 DNA follows: TGTGCCAGTAGTGAACAGGGGGCTAGGTCCGAGCAGTACTTC.

The rearrangement uses TRBV6-1 and TRBJ2-5; TRBD1 might be the D (6 bases). The germline V and J ends were trimmed by 6 bases and 4 bases, with 18 bases remaining between them. CDR1 is MNHNS and CDR2 is SASEGT in the germline V gene. The CDR3 extends over 15 amino acids. The CDR3 DNA reads TGTGCCAGCAGCCTAAACAGGGATGCGGCAGAGACCCAGTACTTC. Its translation: CASSLNRDAAETQYF.

This chain joins TRBV27 and TRBJ1-3; maybe TRBD1 (6 bases). V was shortened by 5 bases and J by 2 bases, with 10 bases between the two germline ends. The CDR3 totals 14 residues. The V gene's germline CDR1 is MNHEY and CDR2 SMNVEV (reference sequence). CDR3 sequence (DNA): TGTGCCAGCAGTCAACAGGGTACTGGAAACACCATATATTTT. It codes for CASSQQGTGNTIYF.

V and J are TRBV18 and TRBJ2-5, with 11 bases fitting TRBD1. Germline assignment: CDR1 KGHSH and CDR2 LQKENI. Trimming cost V 5 bases and J 4 bases; bases outside gene matches: 9. The CDR3 runs 16 residues. In DNA form, the CDR3 reads TGTGCCAGCTCATCACTTACCGGGACAGGGGGAGAGACCCAGTACTTC. Its translation: CASSSLTGTGGETQYF.

This chain connects TRBV5-1 to TRBJ1-5, with 11 nucleotides matching TRBD1. V was clipped by 3 bases and J by 3 bases; unmatched bases: 2. Germline assignment: CDR1 SGHRS and CDR2 YFSETQ. CDR3 length: 15 amino acids. The CDR3 DNA is TGCGCCAGCAGCTGGGGACAGGGGGTCAATCAGCCCCAGCATTTT. As protein: CASSWGQGVNQPQHF.